This T cell receptor beta chain was identified in a study of cytomegalovirus exposure and HLA in healthy donors (dated by TCRdb to the late 2010s). About the study as a whole: According to a later analysis, the 120 or so validation repertoires were produced on the same platform as the 666 repertoires of the first cohort. Besides the first cohort of 500 to 700 subjects, a separate validation cohort made up of roughly 120 different subjects was used. High-throughput TCR immunosequencing, statistical association of individual TCRs with disease status, and machine learning were combined to predict cytomegalovirus infection status. The study aimed to test whether cataloging public T cell receptors could reveal signatures of past pathogen exposure. Overall study outcomes, separate from this receptor: Most TCR sequences were seen in very few donors, while some public TCRs were found in many individuals. All 120 or so repertoires were used to score co-occurrence in the validation cohort in a later analysis, because that analysis had no HLA typing for the cohort. In vitro tests confirmed that three of the cytomegalovirus-associated TCR beta chains recognize cytomegalovirus antigens. In a later analysis, TCRs clustered in the first cohort were found to also tend to co-occur in the approximately 110 validation repertoires, with roughly 93% of cluster scores above 0. The authors suggested that the approach could potentially be generalized to other disease states and immunological phenotypes. The classifier was reported to diagnose cytomegalovirus status with high specificity and sensitivity in both the original cohort and the validation cohort. In the study, approximately 160 TCR beta chains were listed as associated with cytomegalovirus.

Library preparation employed the immunoSEQ multiplex PCR assay. In the source study's methods: A statistical classification framework was built to diagnose cytomegalovirus status from the catalog of TCR beta chain sequences. This is the immuneACCESS table as TCRdb keeps it, with only in-frame sequences that have V and J called. A part of the clones is gone; compared with another copy, unresolved V genes explain less than half, and the rest is unexplained. The V and J calls and clone size come from that table; D and trimming were worked out from the DNA. This sample comprises hundreds of thousands of clones, 75% to 90% of them detected only once. Jointly, the top ten make up around 5.6% of the sample. Separate from the roughly 650-subject first cohort, the validation cohort of 120 subjects was the group to which the donors belonged. CDR1 and CDR2, looked up from the germline V gene, are SGDLS and YYNGEE. Measured from the cysteine to the phenylalanine, the CDR3 is 15 residues long. The sequence is cut down to CDR3 DNA, 45 bases in frame from base 1. The V and J ends are trimmed by 4 bases and 2 bases, leaving 15 bases between them.

Worth noting for this clone: This receptor's antigen is unknown. No much larger clonotype is one base removed from it; base qualities were not supplied.

Sequenced sample: PBMCs. The receptor's source is a young woman in good health and CMV-seronegative. Rearrangement joined TRBV9 to TRBJ2-5; D gene: possibly TRBD2, on 5 matching bases. In nucleotides, the sequence is TGTGCCAGCAGCAGCGGAGGAGCGGAGCAAGAGACCCAGTACTTC. This codes for CASSSGGAEQETQYF.